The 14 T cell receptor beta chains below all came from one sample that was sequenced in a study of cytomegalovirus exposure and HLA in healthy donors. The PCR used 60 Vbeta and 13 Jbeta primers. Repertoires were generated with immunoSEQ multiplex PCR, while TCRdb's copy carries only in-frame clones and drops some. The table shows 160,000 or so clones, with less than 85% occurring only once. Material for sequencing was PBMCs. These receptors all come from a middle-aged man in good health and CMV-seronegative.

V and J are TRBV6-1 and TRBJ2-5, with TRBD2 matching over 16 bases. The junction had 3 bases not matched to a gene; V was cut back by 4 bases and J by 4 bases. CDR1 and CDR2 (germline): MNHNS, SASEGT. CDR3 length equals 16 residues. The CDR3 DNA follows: TGTGCCAGCAGTGTGGGACTAGCGGGAGGGGGAGAGACCCAGTACTTC. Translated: CASSVGLAGGGETQYF.

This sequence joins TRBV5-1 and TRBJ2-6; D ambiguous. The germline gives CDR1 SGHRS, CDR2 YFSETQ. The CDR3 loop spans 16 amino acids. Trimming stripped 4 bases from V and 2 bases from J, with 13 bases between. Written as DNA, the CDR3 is TGCGCCAGCAGCAATCTCGACAACCCTGGGGCCAACGTCCTGACTTTC. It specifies CASSNLDNPGANVLTF.

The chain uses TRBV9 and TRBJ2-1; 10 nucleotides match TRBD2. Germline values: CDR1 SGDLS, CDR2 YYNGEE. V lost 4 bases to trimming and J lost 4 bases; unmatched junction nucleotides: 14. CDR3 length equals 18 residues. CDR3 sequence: CASSSRPELAGTYNEQFF. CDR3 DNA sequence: TGTGCCAGCAGCTCCCGACCAGAACTAGCGGGGACATACAATGAGCAGTTCTTC.

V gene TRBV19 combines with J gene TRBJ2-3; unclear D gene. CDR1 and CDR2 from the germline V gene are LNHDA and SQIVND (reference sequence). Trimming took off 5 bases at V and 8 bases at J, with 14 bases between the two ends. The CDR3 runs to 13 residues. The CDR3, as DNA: TGTGCCAGTAGTTCGTCTGCCAGAAGTACGCAGTATTTT. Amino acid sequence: CASSSSARSTQYF.

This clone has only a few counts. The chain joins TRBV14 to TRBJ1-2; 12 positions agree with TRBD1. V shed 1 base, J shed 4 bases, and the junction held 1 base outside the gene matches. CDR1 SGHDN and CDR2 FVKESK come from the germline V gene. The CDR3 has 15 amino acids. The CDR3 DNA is TGTGCCAGCAGCCAAGGGGGACAGGGGGCCTATGGCTACACCTTC. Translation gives CASSQGGQGAYGYTF.

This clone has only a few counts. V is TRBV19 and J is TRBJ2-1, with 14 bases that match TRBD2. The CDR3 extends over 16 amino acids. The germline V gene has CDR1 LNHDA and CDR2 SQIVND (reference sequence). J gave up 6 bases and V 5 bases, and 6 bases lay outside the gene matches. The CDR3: CASSARTSGRSNEQFF. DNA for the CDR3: TGTGCCAGTAGTGCCCGGACTAGCGGGAGGAGCAATGAGCAGTTCTTC.

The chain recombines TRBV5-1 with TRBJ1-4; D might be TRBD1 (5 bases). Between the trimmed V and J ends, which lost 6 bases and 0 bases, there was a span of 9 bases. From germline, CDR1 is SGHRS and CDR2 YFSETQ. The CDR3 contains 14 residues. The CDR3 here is CASTLDTTNEKLFF. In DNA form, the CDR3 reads TGCGCCAGCACATTGGACACAACTAATGAAAAACTGTTTTTT.

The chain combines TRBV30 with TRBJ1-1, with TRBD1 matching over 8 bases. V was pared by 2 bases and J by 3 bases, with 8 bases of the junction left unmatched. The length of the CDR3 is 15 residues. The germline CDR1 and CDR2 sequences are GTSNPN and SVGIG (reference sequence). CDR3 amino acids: CAWSTTTGGYTEAFF. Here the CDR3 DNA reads TGTGCCTGGAGTACTACCACAGGGGGTTACACTGAAGCTTTCTTT.

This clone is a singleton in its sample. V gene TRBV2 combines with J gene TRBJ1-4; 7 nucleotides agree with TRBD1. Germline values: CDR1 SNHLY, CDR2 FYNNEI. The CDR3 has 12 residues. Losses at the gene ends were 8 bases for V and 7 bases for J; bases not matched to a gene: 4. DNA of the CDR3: TGTGCCAGCCAAGGGGGCGGTGAAAAACTGTTTTTT. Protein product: CASQGGGEKLFF.

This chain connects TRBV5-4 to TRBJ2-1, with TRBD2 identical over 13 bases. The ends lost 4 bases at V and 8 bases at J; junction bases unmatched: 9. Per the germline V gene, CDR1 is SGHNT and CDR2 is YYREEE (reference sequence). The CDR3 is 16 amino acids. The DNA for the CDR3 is TGTGCCAGCAGCCTCTATAGGACTAGCGGGAGAGATGAGCAGTTCTTC. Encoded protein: CASSLYRTSGRDEQFF.

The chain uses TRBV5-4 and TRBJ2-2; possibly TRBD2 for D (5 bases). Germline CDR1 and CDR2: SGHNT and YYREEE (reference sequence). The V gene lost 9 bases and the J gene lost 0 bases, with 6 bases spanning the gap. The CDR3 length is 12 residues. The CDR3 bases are TGTGCCACGGGATCGAACACCGGGGAGCTGTTTTTT. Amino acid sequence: CATGSNTGELFF.

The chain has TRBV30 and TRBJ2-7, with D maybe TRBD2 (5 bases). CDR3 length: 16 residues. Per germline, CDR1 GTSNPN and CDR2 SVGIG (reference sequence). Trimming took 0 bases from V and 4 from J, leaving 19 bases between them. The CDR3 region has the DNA TGTGCCTGGAGTGTACGGGGAGCCACCCTGAGGTACGAGCAGTACTTC. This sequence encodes CAWSVRGATLRYEQYF.

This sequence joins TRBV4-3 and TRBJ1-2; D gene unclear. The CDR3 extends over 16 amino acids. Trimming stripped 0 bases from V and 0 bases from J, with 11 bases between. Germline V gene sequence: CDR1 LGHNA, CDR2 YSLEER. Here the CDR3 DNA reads TGCGCCAGCAGCCAAGATGAGTGGCAGGCTAACTATGGCTACACCTTC. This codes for CASSQDEWQANYGYTF.

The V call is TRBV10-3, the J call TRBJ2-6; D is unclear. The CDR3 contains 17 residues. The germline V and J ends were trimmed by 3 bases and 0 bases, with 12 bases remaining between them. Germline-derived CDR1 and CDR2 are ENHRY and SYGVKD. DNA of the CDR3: TGTGCCATCAGTGACAGAACCACCCCCTCTGGGGCCAACGTCCTGACTTTC. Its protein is CAISDRTTPSGANVLTF.